Listed below are T cell receptor beta chains from one sample, sequenced in a study of molecular identifiers for immune sequencing clone quantification. TCRdb reprocessed the PCR reads via MiXCR and lists one record per CDR3 protein. The table has a few hundred thousand distinct CDR3 sequences, less than 30% seen once. The sequenced sample was naive CD8+ T cells from blood, with Jurkat cell RNA spiked in. The source is a human donor in good health. Some libraries in this study had Jurkat cell RNA spiked in. Each CDR3 is given with its conserved first and last residue.

CDR3aa,len,j_gene,v_gene
CASSPLQGEQYF,12,TRBJ2-7,TRBV6-2/TRBV6-3
CASTRGDSTDTQYF,14,TRBJ2-3,TRBV5-1
CASSLLGGHSGANVLTF,17,TRBJ2-6,TRBV27
CASSPRTGTTDTQYF,15,TRBJ2-3,TRBV13
CASSLVRGGRETQYF,15,TRBJ2-5,TRBV11-2
CASSLVAGSEAFF,13,TRBJ1-1,TRBV5-1
CASNLQGNQPQHF,13,TRBJ1-5,TRBV6-2/TRBV6-3
CASAGGLAGNTIYF,14,TRBJ1-3,TRBV4-3
CASSLSLTSGNPIYF,15,TRBJ1-3,TRBV27
CASSIFRDMQSRAEAFF,17,TRBJ1-1,TRBV5-6
CAWTWRGPPNEQFF,14,TRBJ2-1,TRBV30
CASSFFPSTDTQYF,14,TRBJ2-3,TRBV27
CASSQDVSRRETQYF,15,TRBJ2-5,TRBV4-3
CASSLGQTGGGETQYF,16,TRBJ2-5,TRBV5-1
CASSFPGGRSTDTQYF,16,TRBJ2-3,TRBV28
CASSQDSAGNQPQHF,15,TRBJ1-5,TRBV4-3
CAWSPPASYNEQFF,14,TRBJ2-1,TRBV30
CASSSRWTYEQYF,13,TRBJ2-7,TRBV28
CASSYPSVALDTDYGYTF,18,TRBJ1-2,TRBV6-5
CASGFFSYGYTF,12,TRBJ1-2,TRBV27
CAWSHAARGTGELFF,15,TRBJ2-2,TRBV30
CASRLQGAPGQPQHF,15,TRBJ1-5,TRBV2
CASSIARDAAYEQYF,15,TRBJ2-7,TRBV19
CSARDPRTENTEAFF,15,TRBJ1-1,TRBV20-1
CASSNSGTNYEQYF,14,TRBJ2-7,TRBV28
CASSGTESSGANVLTF,16,TRBJ2-6,TRBV27
CSVVSYNEQFF,11,TRBJ2-1,TRBV29-1
CASSFAGDGYEQYF,14,TRBJ2-7,TRBV7-9
CASSMAPNTGELFF,14,TRBJ2-2,TRBV19
CASSPATGYGYTF,13,TRBJ1-2,TRBV11-2
CASSIASRGNTEAFF,15,TRBJ1-1,TRBV19
CASSTLQGQGDSYEQYF,17,TRBJ2-7,TRBV19
CASPLSGEGSSYEQYF,16,TRBJ2-7,TRBV6-2/TRBV6-3
CASSQRTLDYNEQFF,15,TRBJ2-1,TRBV11-1
CSVGPDNTGELFF,13,TRBJ2-2,TRBV29-1
CASSVGGGDSQPQHF,15,TRBJ1-5,TRBV9
CASSKLARSSYNEQFF,16,TRBJ2-1,TRBV7-6